This TCR beta chain is from a study of response to subunit inactivated influenza vaccine. Worth noting for this clonotype: Its antigen remains unidentified.

Broader study findings: Seasonal influenza vaccination, on each occasion, was suggested by the authors to recruit few new T cells.

TCRdb re-derived calls from the RT-PCR reads in MiXCR, one entry per CDR3 protein. Of about 480,000 distinct CDR3 sequences listed, around 13% are singletons. Germline CDR1 is KGHSH and CDR2 is LQKENI. The CDR3 consists of 16 residues. With V trimmed by 5 bases and J by 0 bases, 4 bases remained unmatched. The sequencing here drew on PBMCs from blood, taken 40 to 50 days after vaccination. V gene TRBV18 combines with J gene TRBJ2-3; the match to TRBD2 covers 11 bases. The clonotype originates from a man in his fifties who received an inactivated influenza vaccine. The CDR3 region is CASSDRLAGSTDTQYF. The CDR3 nucleotides read TGTGCCAGCTCAGACCGACTAGCGGGGAGCACAGATACGCAGTATTTT.